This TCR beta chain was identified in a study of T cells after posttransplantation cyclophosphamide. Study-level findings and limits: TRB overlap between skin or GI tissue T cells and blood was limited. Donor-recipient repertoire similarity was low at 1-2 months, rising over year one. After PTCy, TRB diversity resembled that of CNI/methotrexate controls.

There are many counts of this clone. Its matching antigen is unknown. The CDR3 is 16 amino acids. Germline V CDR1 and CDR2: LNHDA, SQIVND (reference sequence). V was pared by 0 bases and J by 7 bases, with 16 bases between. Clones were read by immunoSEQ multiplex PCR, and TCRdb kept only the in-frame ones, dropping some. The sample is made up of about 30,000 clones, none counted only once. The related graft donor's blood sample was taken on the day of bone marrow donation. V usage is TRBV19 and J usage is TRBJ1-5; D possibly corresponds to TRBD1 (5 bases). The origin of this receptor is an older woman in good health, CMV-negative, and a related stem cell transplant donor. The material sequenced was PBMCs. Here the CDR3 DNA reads TGTGCCAGTAGTATAGAAGGGCCAGGGCGAGGACAGCCCCAGCATTTT. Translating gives CASSIEGPGRGQPQHF. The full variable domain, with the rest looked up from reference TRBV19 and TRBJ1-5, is DGGITQSPKYLFRKEGQNVTLSCEQNLNHDAMYWYRQDPGQGLRLIYYSQIVNDFQKGDIAEGYSVSREKKESFPLTVTSAQKNPTAFYLCASSIEGPGRGQPQHFGDGTRLSIL.